This TCR beta chain originates from a study of cytomegalovirus exposure and HLA in healthy donors. Study outcomes and limitations: Many donors carried some public TCRs, although rarity characterized most TCR sequences.

The table came from immunoSEQ multiplex PCR; TCRdb's copy has only in-frame clones and leaves some out. This sample carries about 160,000 clones, approximately 88% of them seen once, and the ten largest clones take roughly 10%. Trimming removed 6 bases from V and 5 bases from J, with 24 bases in between. The CDR3 runs 16 residues. Germline V gene sequence: CDR1 SGDLS, CDR2 YYNGEE. This clone was seen only once. The antigen remains undetermined. The sequence was obtained from a man aged 30 to 39 in good health and CMV-seropositive. V and J are TRBV9 and TRBJ2-7; D is undetermined. What was sequenced was PBMCs. CDR3 protein: CASISPARYPLNEQYF. In DNA, the CDR3 is TGTGCCAGCATATCCCCGGCGAGGTATCCCCTCAACGAGCAGTACTTC.